The 25 T cell receptor beta chains below all came from one sample that was sequenced in a study of tumor and adjacent non-tumor tissue in lung cancer. No cell sorting was done before RNA was extracted from the tissue. TCRbeta libraries were built with three rounds of nested PCR, modified from ARM-PCR. TCRdb ran MiXCR on the multiplex PCR reads and lists one entry per CDR3 protein. The sample includes about 75,000 distinct CDR3 sequences, around 74% seen only once; the top ten take 10% to 15%. Sequencing used lung tumor tissue. These receptors all stem from a woman in her forties or fifties with non-small cell lung cancer.

Regarding this clonotype: One end of the junction varies from germline; a read error may be responsible. The CDR3 loop reads CDSSYDKATSVQCF. The CDR3 nucleotides read TGTGACAGCAGTTACGACAAGGCGACCTCCGTGCAGTGCTTC. The rearrangement uses TRBV6-2 or TRBV6-3 and TRBJ2-7; D not certain. Per germline, CDR1 MNHEY and CDR2 SVGEGT. This CDR3 is built from 14 residues.

About this clonotype itself: No conserved phenylalanine or tryptophan is present at the end of the CDR3, so a read error is the likely explanation. The DNA is omitted, as the CDR3 cannot be located on it reliably, and the CDR3 follows TCRdb's listing. V usage is TRBV29-1 and J usage is TRBJ1-1; the table's D gene call, TRBD1, was not cross checked with the DNA. Germline V gene sequence: CDR1 SQVTM, CDR2 ANQGSEA. The CDR3 is 14 amino acids in total, end residues counted. The CDR3 region is CSVGGGQDNTEAFY.

Comments on this clonotype: An end of the junction does not agree with germline; a read error may underlie this. The chain uses TRBV12-3 or TRBV12-4 and TRBJ2-1, with D perhaps matching TRBD2 (5 bases). This CDR3 comprises 14 residues. Here the CDR3 reads CACSLKSGMVEQFF. The CDR3 DNA sequence: TGTGCCTGCAGTTTGAAAAGCGGCATGGTTGAGCAGTTCTTC.

This clonotype was observed a few times. A clone one base away is much larger, so this may be a read error. This chain links TRBV12-5 with TRBJ2-1; D might be TRBD1 (6 bases). CDR3 length: 15 amino acids. V was shortened by 2 bases and J by 8 bases, with 16 bases between the two germline ends. Per germline, CDR1 LGHNT and CDR2 FRNRAP. The CDR3 DNA is TGTGCTAGTGGTTTGTCCCCCGGGACACATGATGAGCAGTTCTTC. Translation gives CASGLSPGTHDEQFF.

With respect to this clonotype: Sequence at one end of the junction differs from germline and may be a read error. V usage is TRBV11-2 and J usage is TRBJ1-1; D call uncertain. The CDR3 extends over 14 amino acids. Looked up from germline, CDR1 is SGHAT and CDR2 is FQNNGV. The CDR3 bases are TGTGCCAGCAGCTTGATAGGGCTGAACACTGAAGCTCTATTT. Translated, it gives CASSLIGLNTEALF.

On this clonotype itself: A junction boundary mismatches the germline segment, possibly from a read error. The J gene is TRBJ1-5, the V gene TRBV4-2; no definite D call. The CDR3 loop spans 15 amino acids. CDR1 LGHNA and CDR2 YNFKEQ come from the germline V gene. In DNA, the CDR3 is TGTGCCAGCAGCCAAGACCTCACTAGCAATCAACCCGAGCACTTT. Translation gives CASSQDLTSNQPEHF.

This clonotype occurred many times. The rearrangement joins TRBV28 to TRBJ2-7, with 7 nucleotides matching TRBD1. Germline V gene sequence: CDR1 MDHEN, CDR2 SYDVKM. The trim removed 8 bases at V and 2 bases at J, leaving 9 bases unmatched. The CDR3 length is 14 residues. DNA of the CDR3: TGTGCCAGCCGTAGACAGGGAAACACCTACGAGCAGTACTTC. Translated, it gives CASRRQGNTYEQYF. The variable domain in full, completed from reference TRBV28 and TRBJ2-7, reads DVKVTQSSRYLVKRTGEKVFLECVQDMDHENMFWYRQDPGLGLRLIYFSYDVKMKEKGDIPEGYSVSREKKERFSLILESASTNQTSMYLCASRRQGNTYEQYFGPGTRLTVT.

V gene TRBV7-9 combines with J gene TRBJ2-5, with 8 bases matching TRBD1. The CDR3 consists of 15 residues. Germline lookup yields CDR1 SEHNR and CDR2 FQNEAQ (reference sequence). J was trimmed by 3 bases and V by 5 bases; bases with no gene match: 8. CDR3 in amino acids: CASSTRRQGKETQYF. The CDR3 DNA sequence: TGTGCCAGCAGCACAAGACGACAGGGGAAAGAGACCCAGTACTTC.

Notes on this clonotype: The CDR3 does not end in the conserved phenylalanine or tryptophan, so this is likely a read error. V gene TRBV11-3 combines with J gene TRBJ2-7; D ambiguous. There are 13 residues in the CDR3. Germline lookup yields CDR1 SGHNT and CDR2 YENEEA. CDR3 amino acids: CPSSLRWGYEQYY. DNA for the CDR3: TGTCCCAGCAGCTTGAGGTGGGGCTACGAGCAGTACTAC.

This clonotype was observed a handful of times. A single base separates this from a much larger clone, so it may be a read error. The chain carries TRBV14 and TRBJ2-7; D uncertain. V lost 5 bases, J lost 2 bases, and 13 bases lay in between. From germline, CDR1 is SGHDN and CDR2 FVKESK. The CDR3 length is 14 residues. The CDR3 DNA sequence: TGTGCCAGCAGCGTCCAGGTAATAACCTACGAGCAGTACTTC. This gives the protein CASSVQVITYEQYF.

Notes on this clonotype: Germline is not matched at one junction end, which may reflect a read error. The V call is TRBV6-5, the J call TRBJ2-1; 7 nucleotides agree with TRBD1. CDR1 and CDR2 from the germline V gene are MNHEY and SVGAGI. The length of the CDR3 is 15 residues. CDR3 in amino acids: CASSIGETGFNEQFF. The CDR3 DNA sequence: TGTGCCAGCAGTATTGGGGAGACAGGGTTCAATGAACAGTTCTTC.

In regard to this clonotype: At one end, the junction sequence differs from germline, possibly due to a read error. This chain uses TRBV12-3 or TRBV12-4 with TRBJ2-1; 9 bases are shared with TRBD1. The length of the CDR3 is 15 residues. The CDR3 DNA sequence: TGTACCAGCAGTCAGGGACAGGGAACCTACAAAGAGCAGTTCTTC. Amino acids: CTSSQGQGTYKEQFF.

Worth noting for this clonotype: No conserved phenylalanine or tryptophan ends this CDR3, so it is likely a read error. The gene calls are TRBV11-3 and TRBJ1-4; possible D gene TRBD1, 5 bases. The CDR3 consists of 14 residues. Germline values: CDR1 SGHNT, CDR2 YENEEA. CDR3 coding DNA: TGCGCCAGCAGTTTAGACGGGGCGAATGAAAAACTGTTTCTT. Translation gives CASSLDGANEKLFL.

Notes on this clonotype: The junction and the germline gene differ at one end; a read error may be behind it. This chain links TRBV29-1 with TRBJ1-2, with D possibly TRBD1 on 6 matching bases. This CDR3 is 15 amino acids long. Germline CDR1 is SQVTM and CDR2 is ANQGSEA. CDR3 bases: TGCAGCGTTGGGGATCTTTTACAGGGAGATTATGGCTACACGTTC. This sequence encodes CSVGDLLQGDYGYTF.

As to this clonotype: No conserved phenylalanine or tryptophan is present at the end of the CDR3, so a read error is the likely explanation. The rearrangement links TRBV6-5 to TRBJ2-7, with 8 bases lining up with TRBD2. The CDR3 is 14 amino acids. Germline V CDR1 and CDR2: MNHEY, SVGAGI. The DNA of the CDR3 is TGTGCCAGCAATTACTCGCGGGGGGCGCACGAGCAGTACCTC. Translation: CASNYSRGAHEQYL.

Remarks on this clonotype: A junction end diverges from the germline sequence, so it may reflect a read error. The chain uses TRBV12-3 or TRBV12-4 and TRBJ1-5; 12 bases map to TRBD1. The CDR3 totals 14 residues. CDR3: CASIGTGGYQPHHF. The CDR3 coding sequence is TGTGCCAGCATTGGGACAGGGGGCTATCAGCCCCATCATTTT.

For this clonotype: One end of the junction does not line up with germline, which may come from a read error. The chain is built from TRBV4-2 and TRBJ2-6; maybe TRBD1 (5 bases). Germline loops: CDR1 LGHNA, CDR2 YNFKEQ. CDR3 size: 15 residues. DNA for the CDR3: TGTGCCAGCAGCCTCAGTCGCTCTGGGGCCAACCTCCTGAGTTTC. Amino acid sequence: CASSLSRSGANLLSF.

Details on this clonotype: Given a much more abundant clone one base away, this may be a read error. CDR3 DNA: TGTGTCGTCGGAGGGCCTAGCCAGCAGTACTTC. Its translation: CVVGGPSQQYF. The chain links TRBV28 to TRBJ2-7, with TRBD2 as a possible D gene (6 bases). Germline CDR1 and CDR2: MDHEN and SYDVKM. The CDR3 length is 11 residues.

This clonotype has a single count. A read error may be the cause here, since a much bigger clone is one base away. The genes are TRBV28 and TRBJ2-5; 7 nucleotides line up with TRBD2. The germline V gene encodes CDR1 MDHEN and CDR2 SYDVKM. This CDR3 is 17 amino acids long. CDR3 in amino acids: CASNLTPYPGEGETQYF. The CDR3 coding sequence is TGTGCCAGCAATTTAACACCCTATCCGGGGGAGGGAGAGACCCAGTACTTC.

This chain links TRBV2 with TRBJ2-4; D is ambiguous. Looked up from germline, CDR1 is SNHLY and CDR2 is FYNNEI. The CDR3 spans 14 residues. V gave up 4 bases and J gave up 3 bases, with 10 bases separating them. The CDR3 loop reads CASSGVLGKNIQYF. For the CDR3, the DNA is TGTGCCAGCAGTGGGGTGCTGGGCAAAAACATTCAGTACTTC.

V and J are TRBV28 and TRBJ1-4; 8 bases are shared with TRBD1. V shed 10 bases, J shed 6 bases, and the junction held 13 bases outside the gene matches. The CDR3 extends over 15 amino acids. Per the germline V gene, CDR1 is MDHEN and CDR2 is SYDVKM. CDR3 coding DNA: TGTGCCACCAGGACTGGACAGGGATCATATGAAAAACTGTTTTTT. It translates to CATRTGQGSYEKLFF. Full variable domain (remainder filled in from reference TRBV28 and TRBJ1-4): DVKVTQSSRYLVKRTGEKVFLECVQDMDHENMFWYRQDPGLGLRLIYFSYDVKMKEKGDIPEGYSVSREKKERFSLILESASTNQTSMYLCATRTGQGSYEKLFFGSGTQLSVL.

The rearrangement uses TRBV5-4 and TRBJ2-3; TRBD2 is a possible D gene (6 bases). The CDR3 is 14 amino acids. The germline V gene encodes CDR1 SGHNT and CDR2 YYREEE (reference sequence). V lost 4 bases and J 13 bases, leaving 22 bases between the germline ends. CDR3 DNA: TGTGCCAGCAGCAAGGCGGGGAGCACAGATATGGAGTATTTT. Protein product: CASSKAGSTDMEYF.

On this clonotype: A read error may produce the germline difference seen at one junction end. J is TRBJ2-1 and V is TRBV11-2; 12 bases fit TRBD2. The CDR3 runs 15 residues. Germline values: CDR1 SGHAT, CDR2 FQNNGV. CDR3: CASSLEASGRAEQLF. The CDR3 region has the DNA TGTGCCAGCAGCCTAGAAGCTAGCGGGAGGGCTGAACAGCTCTTC.

Only one count was recorded for this clonotype. The junction and the germline gene differ at one end; a read error may be behind it. The chain joins TRBV11-2 to TRBJ1-5, with D uncertain. CDR1 is SGHAT and CDR2 is FQNNGV in the germline V gene. This CDR3 comprises 15 residues. The CDR3 nucleotides read TGTTCCAACAGCTTTGATGGATTGAGCAATCAGTCCCAGCATTTT. Its protein is CSNSFDGLSNQSQHF. The full variable domain, with the rest looked up from reference TRBV11-2 and TRBJ1-5, is EAGVAQSPRYKIIEKRQSVAFWCNPISGHATLYWYQQILGQGPKLLIQFQNNGVVDDSQLPKDRFSAERLKGVDSTLKIQPAKLEDSAVYLCSNSFDGLSNQSQHFGDGTRLSIL.

V gene TRBV11-3 combines with J gene TRBJ2-5; maybe TRBD2 (5 bases). CDR1 and CDR2 from the germline V gene are SGHNT and YENEEA. The CDR3 sequence is 13 residues long. V was cut by 3 bases and J by 14 bases, with 19 bases left in between. In DNA, the CDR3 is TGTGCCAGCAGCTTTGGTATGGGAGAGGCCCGATACTTC. This translates into CASSFGMGEARYF.